These 27 T cell receptor beta chains were all obtained from the same sample, sequenced in a study of response to subunit inactivated influenza vaccine. In TCRdb, the RT-PCR reads were re-called with MiXCR into one record per CDR3 protein. The data hold about 650,000 distinct CDR3 sequences, with 12% to 15% observed a single time. Sequenced here: PBMCs from blood, sampled 14 to 15 days before vaccination. These receptors were collected from a man in his fifties or sixties who received an inactivated influenza vaccine.

This clonotype has at least ten counts. A junction boundary mismatches the germline segment, possibly from a read error. The CDR3 DNA reads as TGTGCCAGCAGCCAAGATCTTGGTCAGCCCCAGCATTTT. This encodes CASSQDLGQPQHF. The rearrangement links TRBV4-3 to TRBJ1-5; unclear D gene. The V gene's germline CDR1 is LGHNA and CDR2 YSLEER. This CDR3 contains 13 residues.

This clonotype was recorded many times. The chain recombines TRBV20-1 with TRBJ2-3, with D uncertain. The CDR3 is 12 residues long. Trimming took off 6 bases at V and 0 bases at J, with 7 bases between the two ends. CDR1 and CDR2 from the germline V gene are DFQATT and SNEGSKA (reference sequence). CDR3 DNA: TGCAGTGCCACGGCAAGCACAGATACGCAGTATTTT. This translates into CSATASTDTQYF.

The V and J genes are TRBV6-2 or TRBV6-3 and TRBJ2-1; D uncertain. This CDR3 is built from 15 residues. Germline V gene sequence: CDR1 MNHEY, CDR2 SVGEGT. The V and J ends lost 4 bases and 0 bases respectively, with 10 bases between them. CDR3 residues: CASSLGPRSYNEQFF. CDR3 DNA sequence: TGTGCCAGCAGTTTGGGCCCCCGCTCCTACAATGAGCAGTTCTTC.

Comment on this clonotype: A much bigger clone sits one base away, suggesting this may be a read error. The chain combines TRBV5-1 with TRBJ2-3; tentative D call: TRBD2 (6 bases). CDR3 length equals 14 residues. The germline CDR1 and CDR2 sequences are SGHRS and YFSETQ. CDR3 in DNA: TGCGCCAGCAGCTTGGAAGGAGGGACCTATACGCACTATTTT. This gives the protein CASSLEGGTYTHYF.

The J gene is TRBJ2-3, the V gene TRBV5-1; no firm D call. Germline V CDR1 and CDR2: SGHRS, YFSETQ. The V end lost 7 bases, the J end lost 0 bases, and 18 bases lay between the germline ends. The CDR3 is made up of 16 amino acids. CDR3 region: CASQAGSSSSTDTQYF. The DNA for the CDR3 is TGCGCCAGCCAAGCAGGCTCTTCATCTAGCACAGATACGCAGTATTTT.

The rearrangement joins TRBV12-3 or TRBV12-4 to TRBJ2-1; the match to TRBD2 covers 7 bases. Trimming cost V 5 bases and J 4 bases; bases outside gene matches: 11. The CDR3 sequence is 16 residues long. CDR3 bases: TGTGCCAGCAGTCTTCGGACTAGAGATATTTACAATGAGCAGTTCTTC. It is translated as CASSLRTRDIYNEQFF.

This clonotype was observed a handful of times. The V call is TRBV20-1, the J call TRBJ2-1; D not certain. Germline values: CDR1 DFQATT, CDR2 SNEGSKA (reference sequence). Trimming took 0 bases from V and 3 from J, leaving 18 bases between them. The CDR3 loop spans 17 amino acids. CDR3: CSARDQTAYYSYNEQFF. The DNA for the CDR3 is TGCAGTGCTAGAGATCAGACTGCCTATTATAGCTACAATGAGCAGTTCTTC.

This clonotype has only a few counts. The rearrangement joins TRBV12-3 or TRBV12-4 to TRBJ1-5; D uncertain. CDR3 length equals 13 residues. The ends were cut back, 5 bases at V and 3 bases at J, with 8 bases in the middle. The CDR3 DNA is TGTGCCAGCAGTCCCCGTAACAATCAGCCCCAGCATTTT. Encoded protein: CASSPRNNQPQHF.

This chain joins TRBV6-2 or TRBV6-3 and TRBJ2-1; no definite D call. V gave up 5 bases and J gave up 5 bases, with 7 bases separating them. Germline V CDR1 and CDR2: MNHEY, SVGEGT. CDR3 length: 12 amino acids. CDR3 sequence: CASSMTNNEQFF. CDR3 coding DNA: TGTGCCAGCAGTATGACAAACAATGAGCAGTTCTTC.

Only a few counts were recorded for this clonotype. V usage is TRBV21-1 and J usage is TRBJ2-7; the table's D call, TRBD1, was not checked against the DNA. TRBV21-1 is flagged as a pseudogene. The CDR3 has 14 residues. The CDR3 sequence: CASIMGTGPYEQYF. As DNA, the CDR3 is TGTGCCAGCATCATGGGGACCGGGCCCTACGAGCAGTACTTC.

V is TRBV20-1 and J is TRBJ2-1; possible D gene TRBD2, 5 bases. The CDR3 has 15 residues. V was clipped by 0 bases and J by 6 bases, with 15 bases between them. CDR1 is DFQATT, CDR2 SNEGSKA, per germline (reference sequence). The CDR3 sequence is CSARDLVGVGNEQFF. CDR3 DNA sequence: TGCAGTGCTAGAGATCTGGTGGGAGTGGGCAATGAGCAGTTCTTC.

Only a few counts were recorded for this clonotype. The genes are TRBV19 and TRBJ2-5; TRBD2 agrees at 11 bases. Trimming took 9 bases from V and 3 from J; bases not matched to a gene: 6. CDR3 length: 14 amino acids. Germline values: CDR1 LNHDA, CDR2 SQIVND (reference sequence). For the CDR3, the DNA is TGTGCCAGGAGACTAGCGGGGCGGGAAGAGACCCAGTACTTC. It codes for CARRLAGREETQYF.

This clonotype was picked up a small number of times. The chain uses TRBV5-1 and TRBJ1-6, with a possible D match to TRBD1 (6 bases). The CDR3 is 15 amino acids. The germline CDR1 and CDR2 sequences are SGHRS and YFSETQ. Trimming took off 6 bases at V and 3 bases at J, with 13 bases between the two ends. This CDR3 reads CASTKDSGYNSPLHF. CDR3 nucleotide sequence: TGCGCCAGCACCAAGGACAGCGGCTATAATTCACCCCTCCACTTT.

Only a few counts were recorded for this clonotype. The V and J genes are TRBV7-6 and TRBJ2-2; the D gene could be TRBD1 or TRBD2 (6 bases each). Germline values: CDR1 SGHVS, CDR2 FNYEAQ. The CDR3 is 18 amino acids. Between the trimmed V and J ends, which lost 3 bases and 4 bases, there was a span of 21 bases. Here the CDR3 DNA reads TGTGCCAGCAGCTTGGAGGGCGTAAGGGGGGTTAGCACCGGGGAGCTGTTTTTT. Translating it yields CASSLEGVRGVSTGELFF.

There are a few counts of this clonotype. The chain has TRBV6-5 and TRBJ1-2; D possibly corresponds to TRBD1 (6 bases). The CDR3 runs 15 residues. Trimming cost V 0 bases and J 2 bases, with 10 bases left between them. Germline assignment: CDR1 MNHEY and CDR2 SVGAGI. CDR3 sequence reads: CASSYSGTHNYGYTF. Written as DNA, the CDR3 is TGTGCCAGCAGTTACTCGGGGACACACAACTATGGCTACACCTTC.

The chain employs TRBV7-2 and TRBJ2-7, with 7 bases lining up with TRBD1. CDR3 length: 15 residues. V was pared by 1 base and J by 2 bases, with 5 bases of the junction left unmatched. Germline CDR1 reads SGHTA; CDR2 reads FQGNSA. The CDR3 is CASSLVGTETYEQYF. The CDR3 coding sequence is TGTGCCAGCAGCTTAGTAGGGACAGAGACCTACGAGCAGTACTTC. The variable domain in full, completed from reference TRBV7-2 and TRBJ2-7, reads GAGVSQSPSNKVTEKGKDVELRCDPISGHTALYWYRQSLGQGLEFLIYFQGNSAPDKSGLPSDRFSAERTGGSVSTLTIQRTQQEDSAVYLCASSLVGTETYEQYFGPGTRLTVT.

In its sample, this clonotype was seen a few times. The V call is TRBV4-3, the J call TRBJ2-7; TRBD1 is a possible D gene (6 bases). The CDR3 sequence is 15 residues long. V gave up 1 base and J gave up 2 bases, with 12 bases separating them. Germline V lookup: CDR1 LGHNA, CDR2 YSLEER. The CDR3 nucleotides are TGCGCCAGCAGCCAAGGCCGCGGACAGACCTACGAGCAGTACTTC. Its translation: CASSQGRGQTYEQYF.

The table lists this clonotype with many counts. The chain employs TRBV5-1 and TRBJ2-5; tentative D call: TRBD2 (5 bases). CDR1 is SGHRS and CDR2 is YFSETQ in the germline V gene. V was cut by 0 bases and J by 5 bases, with 14 bases left in between. There are 15 residues in the CDR3. DNA of the CDR3: TGCGCCAGCAGCTTGGAGGCTAGCCCTTGGGAGACCCAGTACTTC. Protein: CASSLEASPWETQYF. The full variable domain, with the rest looked up from reference TRBV5-1 and TRBJ2-5, is KAGVTQTPRYLIKTRGQQVTLSCSPISGHRSVSWYQQTPGQGLQFLFEYFSETQRNKGNFPGRFSGRQFSNSRSEMNVSTLELGDSALYLCASSLEASPWETQYFGPGTRLLVL.

The rearrangement uses TRBV15 and TRBJ2-3; D call uncertain. With 0 bases removed from V and 5 bases from J, the gap between germline ends came to 9 bases. The CDR3 is made up of 14 amino acids. CDR1 is LNHNV, CDR2 YYDKDF, per germline (reference sequence). In nucleotides, the CDR3 is TGTGCCACCAGCAGAGATTTCGTGGAAGATACGCAGTATTTT. The encoded protein is CATSRDFVEDTQYF.

This chain uses TRBV5-1 with TRBJ2-3; possibly TRBD1 for D (6 bases). The germline gives CDR1 SGHRS, CDR2 YFSETQ. V lost 0 bases and J 4 bases, leaving 9 bases between the germline ends. The CDR3 is 14 residues long. In nucleotides, the CDR3 is TGCGCCAGCAGCTTGGGACAGGCGGCAGATACGCAGTATTTT. It encodes CASSLGQAADTQYF.

This clonotype has a handful of counts. The rearrangement links TRBV27 to TRBJ2-7, with D unclear. Trimming left V 8 bases short and J 3 bases short, with 14 bases between. Germline CDR1 is MNHEY and CDR2 is SMNVEV (reference sequence). This CDR3 is 13 amino acids long. CDR3 protein: CASWPGDSYEQYF. CDR3 nucleotide sequence: TGTGCCAGCTGGCCGGGTGATAGCTACGAGCAGTACTTC.

This clonotype was seen only a few times. The genes are TRBV6-5 and TRBJ2-7, with D perhaps assigned TRBD1 or TRBD2 (6 bases each). The germline V gene has CDR1 MNHEY and CDR2 SVGAGI. The CDR3 runs 15 residues. V dropped 0 bases and J dropped 4 bases, with 13 bases sitting between them. CDR3 coding DNA: TGTGCCAGCAGTTACTCGCCGGGGGCCGCTTACGAGCAGTACTTC. Translated, it gives CASSYSPGAAYEQYF.

This clonotype was found a few times. The gene calls are TRBV18 and TRBJ1-1; D remains ambiguous. This CDR3 contains 13 residues. V lost 4 bases, J lost 0 bases, and 6 bases lay in between. CDR1 KGHSH and CDR2 LQKENI come from the germline V gene. CDR3 DNA: TGTGCCAGCTCACAGCTTATGAACACTGAAGCTTTCTTT. Amino acids: CASSQLMNTEAFF. Drawing the rest from reference TRBV18 and TRBJ1-1, the complete variable domain is NAGVMQNPRHLVRRRGQEARLRCSPMKGHSHVYWYRQLPEEGLKFMVYLQKENIIDESGMPKERFSAEFPKEGPSILRIQQVVRGDSAAYFCASSQLMNTEAFFGQGTRLTVV.

This clonotype was observed a few times. The chain combines TRBV12-3 or TRBV12-4 with TRBJ2-3; D unresolved. V lost 4 bases to trimming and J lost 1 base, with 12 bases between them. The CDR3 is 15 residues long. The CDR3 DNA sequence: TGTGCCAGCAGTTCCTTTTCCGCGGGCACAGATACGCAGTATTTT. Its protein product is CASSSFSAGTDTQYF.

This clonotype was seen more than once but under ten times. The rearrangement uses TRBV10-3 and TRBJ2-7, with no clear D. The CDR3 has 13 amino acids. Germline V gene data show CDR1 as ENHRY and CDR2 as SYGVKD. Trimming pared 8 bases from V and 0 bases from J, leaving 11 bases between. The CDR3 is CAISTASSYEQYF. Written as DNA, the CDR3 is TGTGCCATCTCAACCGCCAGCTCCTACGAGCAGTACTTC.

This clonotype was picked up a small number of times. This chain connects TRBV6-5 to TRBJ2-2; no clear D. Looked up from germline, CDR1 is MNHEY and CDR2 is SVGAGI. V was cut by 4 bases and J by 4 bases, with 4 bases left in between. The CDR3 sequence is 12 residues long. The DNA for the CDR3 is TGTGCCAGCAGTTGGATCACCGGGGAGCTGTTTTTT. The encoded protein is CASSWITGELFF.

This clonotype has just a few counts. V is TRBV6-5 and J is TRBJ1-1; D ambiguous. V gave up 0 bases and J gave up 4 bases, with 9 bases separating them. This CDR3 is 14 amino acids long. The germline V gene encodes CDR1 MNHEY and CDR2 SVGAGI. The CDR3 is CASSYSKGGTEAFF. Here the CDR3 DNA reads TGTGCCAGCAGTTACTCGAAGGGTGGCACTGAAGCTTTCTTT.